This is a list of T cell receptor beta chains from one sample in a study of T cell changes during pregnancy in multiple sclerosis. Here immunoSEQ multiplex PCR was the method, and the copy in TCRdb shows in-frame clones only, minus some. Of fewer than 70,000 clones in the sample, almost 95% are singletons; the top ten hold under 3.5%. The specimen comprised CD8+ T cells from peripheral blood mononuclear cells, sampled in the third trimester of pregnancy. The origin of the receptors is a female donor in good health, enrolled as a control in a pregnancy study. Both conserved end residues are part of each CDR3. The D gene is left open where the match is weak. A row's size may be missing; if present it is once, few, many or a size class.

D,J,V,size,CDR3,DNA
.,TRBJ1-1,TRBV6-6,.,CASSYSGALQGAFF,TGTGCCAGCAGTTACTCGGGGGCCCTACAAGGGGCTTTCTTT
TRBD1,TRBJ2-7,TRBV7-3,.,CASSSFTGGTYEQYF,TGTGCCAGCAGCTCCTTTACAGGGGGCACCTACGAGCAGTACTTC
TRBD2,TRBJ2-3,TRBV9,.,CASSPWTSGDTDTQYF,TGTGCCAGCAGCCCGTGGACTAGCGGGGACACAGATACGCAGTATTTT
.,TRBJ1-1,TRBV11-2,.,CASSSVFEGTEAFF,TGTGCCAGCAGCTCGGTTTTCGAGGGAACTGAAGCTTTCTTT
.,TRBJ1-1,TRBV5-6,.,CASSLSASSLNTEAFF,TGTGCCAGCAGCTTGAGCGCTTCCAGTTTGAACACTGAAGCTTTCTTT
TRBD2,TRBJ2-3,TRBV29-1,.,CSVVGYGGGQDTQYF,TGCAGCGTTGTAGGTTACGGGGGGGGTCAAGATACGCAGTATTTT
TRBD1,TRBJ1-1,TRBV6-6,.,CASSSPPTRGLTEAFF,TGTGCCAGCAGCTCACCCCCGACGAGGGGGCTGACTGAAGCTTTCTTT
TRBD1,TRBJ1-2,TRBV15,.,CATMKFGTGDYGYTF,TGTGCCACCATGAAGTTCGGGACAGGGGACTATGGCTACACCTTC
.,TRBJ1-1,TRBV11-3,.,CASSRLRNTEAFF,TGTGCCAGCAGTCGACTTAGGAACACTGAAGCTTTCTTT
.,TRBJ1-1,TRBV5-6,once,CASSFRRGGTEAFF,TGTGCCAGCAGCTTTAGAAGGGGTGGGACTGAAGCTTTCTTT
TRBD1,TRBJ1-2,TRBV27,.,CASKPFQGQGVYGYTF,TGTGCCAGCAAGCCCTTCCAGGGACAGGGGGTCTATGGCTACACCTTC
.,TRBJ1-1,TRBV10-3,.,CAISSPDSTNTEAFF,TGTGCCATCAGCTCCCCGGACAGCACGAACACTGAAGCTTTCTTT
.,TRBJ1-2,TRBV6-5,.,CASSTGLGYTF,TGTGCCAGTTCAACAGGGTTAGGCTACACCTTC
TRBD2,TRBJ2-2,TRBV27,.,CASSLPPGLAGGRNTGELFF,TGTGCCAGCAGTTTACCCCCCGGACTAGCGGGGGGGCGCAACACCGGGGAGCTGTTTTTT
TRBD2,TRBJ2-7,TRBV9,.,CASSGGAGEFYEQYF,TGTGCCAGCAGCGGGGGAGCGGGGGAATTCTACGAGCAGTACTTC
.,TRBJ1-2,TRBV7-9,once,CASSFLAVTVNYYGYTF,TGTGCCAGCAGCTTTTTGGCGGTGACAGTGAATTATTATGGCTACACCTTC
.,TRBJ1-2,TRBV29-1,.,CSVDSSQAYYGYTF,TGCAGCGTTGATTCCTCCCAGGCTTACTATGGCTACACCTTC
TRBD2,TRBJ2-3,TRBV4-1,.,CASSPVRRGATDTQYF,TGCGCCAGCAGCCCCGTCAGGCGGGGGGCCACAGATACGCAGTATTTT
.,TRBJ1-1,TRBV6-5,.,CASSSGGPWVSEAFF,TGTGCCAGCAGTTCCGGGGGACCGTGGGTGTCTGAAGCTTTCTTT
.,TRBJ1-6,TRBV5-6,few,CASSRIRGGYNSPLHF,TGTGCCAGCAGCCGGATAAGAGGGGGCTATAATTCACCCCTCCACTTT
.,TRBJ1-1,TRBV27,once,CASSLRQVSEAFF,TGTGCCAGCAGTTTACGACAGGTATCTGAAGCTTTCTTT
TRBD2,TRBJ2-3,TRBV27,.,CASSYGTSETDTQYF,TGTGCCAGCAGTTACGGGACTAGCGAGACAGATACGCAGTATTTT
TRBD2,TRBJ2-7,TRBV5-1,.,CASSSSGGSYEQYF,TGCGCCAGCAGTAGTAGCGGGGGGTCCTACGAGCAGTACTTC
.,TRBJ1-2,TRBV4-1,few,CASSQEGEAYGYTF,TGCGCCAGCAGCCAAGAAGGAGAGGCCTATGGCTACACCTTC
TRBD1,TRBJ2-1,TRBV4-3,.,CASSLTGDEQFF,TGCGCCAGCAGCCTAACAGGGGATGAGCAGTTCTTC
.,TRBJ2-2,TRBV2,.,CASSDRQNPNTGELFF,TGTGCCAGCAGTGATAGACAGAACCCGAACACCGGGGAGCTGTTTTTT
TRBD2,TRBJ2-1,TRBV9,.,CASSPAGSGDEQFF,TGTGCCAGCAGCCCCGCGGGGAGCGGGGACGAGCAGTTCTTC
TRBD2,TRBJ2-7,TRBV7-8,.,CASSRGGGYEQYF,TGTGCCAGCAGCCGCGGGGGGGGTTACGAGCAGTACTTC
.,TRBJ1-3,TRBV29-1,.,CSVWGPGNTIYF,TGCAGCGTTTGGGGGCCCGGAAACACCATATATTTT
.,TRBJ1-2,TRBV10-1,.,CASPTALGYTF,TGCGCCAGCCCAACTGCGCTTGGCTACACCTTC
TRBD2,TRBJ2-5,TRBV5-1,.,CASSLAGGLKETQYF,TGCGCCAGCAGCCTAGCGGGGGGGCTCAAAGAGACCCAGTACTTC
.,TRBJ1-4,TRBV30,.,CAWSVGQGTEKLFF,TGTGCCTGGAGTGTCGGGCAGGGGACTGAAAAACTGTTTTTT
.,TRBJ1-5,TRBV21-1,.,CASSKVVTGGVQSRNQPQHF,TGTGCCAGCAGCAAAGTGGTAACAGGGGGCGTGCAGAGTCGCAATCAGCCCCAGCATTTT
TRBD1,TRBJ2-3,TRBV4-3,.,CASSQDPGQGADTQYF,TGCGCCAGCAGCCAAGATCCGGGACAGGGGGCAGATACGCAGTATTTT
.,TRBJ2-2,TRBV4-2,.,CASSQWGGGPNTGELFF,TGTGCCAGCAGCCAATGGGGCGGGGGCCCGAACACCGGGGAGCTGTTTTTT
.,TRBJ1-1,TRBV7-9,.,CASSSGGREAFF,TGTGCCAGCAGCTCAGGCGGGCGGGAAGCTTTCTTT
TRBD1,TRBJ1-6,TRBV4-2,.,CASSQERTGFDSPLHF,TGTGCCAGCAGCCAAGAAAGGACAGGTTTTGATTCACCCCTCCACTTT
TRBD1,TRBJ1-5,TRBV27,.,CAILGTGGMGQPQHF,TGTGCCATCCTCGGGACAGGGGGCATGGGTCAGCCCCAGCATTTT
.,TRBJ1-2,TRBV27,once,CASSPFPTDGYTF,TGTGCCAGCAGTCCTTTCCCCACGGATGGCTACACCTTC
.,TRBJ1-1,TRBV6-4,.,CASSAYGNTEAFF,TGTGCCAGCAGTGCCTATGGGAACACTGAAGCTTTCTTT